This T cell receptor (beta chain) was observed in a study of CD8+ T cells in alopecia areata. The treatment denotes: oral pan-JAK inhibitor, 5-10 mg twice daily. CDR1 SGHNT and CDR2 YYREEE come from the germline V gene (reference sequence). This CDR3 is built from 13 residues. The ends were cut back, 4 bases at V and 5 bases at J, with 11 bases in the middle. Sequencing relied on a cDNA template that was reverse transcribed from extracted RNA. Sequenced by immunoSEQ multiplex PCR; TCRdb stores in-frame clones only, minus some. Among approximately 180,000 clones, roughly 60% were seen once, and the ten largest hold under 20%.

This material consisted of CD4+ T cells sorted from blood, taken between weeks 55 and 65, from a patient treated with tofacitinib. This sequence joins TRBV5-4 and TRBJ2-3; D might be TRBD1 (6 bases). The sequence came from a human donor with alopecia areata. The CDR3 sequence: CASSIDRQDTQYF. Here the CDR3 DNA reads TGTGCCAGCAGCATTGACAGGCAAGATACGCAGTATTTT.